One and the same sample provided the 17 T cell receptor beta chains below, sequenced in a study of T cells expressing NK-cell markers. Each CDR3 protein gets one entry in TCRdb, which reprocessed the 5' RACE reads and gives no DNA. The specimen's table records about 150,000 distinct CDR3 sequences. Sequencing input: blood T cells: a sorted CD56 or NKG2C T cell subset, CD4+ or CD8+ T cells, or bulk PBMC T cells (not recorded which). Every receptor here comes from a woman between 45 and 65 years old in good health.

V usage is TRBV4-2 and J usage is TRBJ2-5; TCRdb picks TRBD2, but there is no DNA to check that call. Germline CDR1 reads LGHNA; CDR2 reads YNFKEQ. The CDR3 covers 19 residues. This CDR3 is CASSPEETSGLMYQETQYF.

The rearrangement links TRBV10-3 to TRBJ1-2; TCRdb's D call of TRBD1 is untestable without DNA. CDR1 and CDR2 from the germline V gene are ENHRY and SYGVKD. This CDR3 comprises 14 residues. The CDR3 sequence: CAISDDRGPHGYTF.

This rearrangement joins TRBV28 to TRBJ2-5; TCRdb gives TRBD2 as the D gene, but with no DNA this cannot be confirmed. The CDR3 length is 15 residues. Germline CDR1 and CDR2: MDHEN and SYDVKM. The CDR3 spells CASSLGLAEQETQYF.

J is TRBJ2-1 and V is TRBV5-1; with no DNA, the TCRdb D assignment of TRBD1 cannot be verified. The CDR3 consists of 13 residues. Germline V CDR1 and CDR2: SGHRS, YFSETQ. The CDR3 is CASSTGGLNEQFF.

The chain combines TRBV18 with TRBJ2-1; the TCRdb call, TRBD1, lacks DNA for checking. The CDR3 extends over 14 amino acids. Germline loops: CDR1 KGHSH, CDR2 LQKENI. The CDR3 reads CASSPTGAYNEQFF.

The chain joins TRBV29-1 to TRBJ2-5; TCRdb proposes TRBD1, but this gene call is untestable without DNA. Germline V gives CDR1 SQVTM, CDR2 ANQGSEA. The CDR3 runs 12 residues. The CDR3 reads CSGTRGRKTQYF. The full variable domain, rest sourced from reference TRBV29-1 and TRBJ2-5, is SAVISQKPSRDICQRGTSLTIQCQVDSQVTMMFWYRQQPGQSLTLIATANQGSEATYESGFVIDKFPISRPNLTFSTLTVSNMSPEDSSIYLCSGTRGRKTQYFGPGTRLLVL.

The chain couples TRBV20-1 to TRBJ2-1; TCRdb's D gene call, TRBD1, goes unchecked for lack of DNA. Germline CDR1 is DFQATT and CDR2 is SNEGSKA (reference sequence). The CDR3 extends over 18 amino acids. The CDR3 is CSARDPQGVEGPYNEQFF.

CDR3 loop: CASSQGRSSGYNEQFF. The V call is TRBV4-1, the J call TRBJ2-1; TCRdb gives TRBD2 as the D gene, but with no DNA this cannot be confirmed. CDR3 length equals 16 residues. The germline CDR1 and CDR2 sequences are MGHRA and YSYEKL.

The chain carries TRBV5-6 and TRBJ2-3; checking the TCRdb D call of TRBD1 is not possible without DNA. The germline gives CDR1 SGHDT, CDR2 YYEEEE. This CDR3 comprises 15 residues. The CDR3 sequence: CASSYDRSLTDTQYF.

The chain has TRBV12-3 or TRBV12-4 and TRBJ2-1; the TCRdb D gene call, TRBD1, has no DNA to confirm it. The CDR3 sequence is 15 residues long. CDR3 region: CASSHRDSRYNEQFF.

The J gene is TRBJ2-7, the V gene TRBV29-1; TCRdb's assignment of TRBD1 cannot be checked, as there is no DNA. The CDR3 has 13 residues. From germline, CDR1 is SQVTM and CDR2 ANQGSEA. This CDR3 is CSVEWGGGYEQYF.

This chain joins TRBV3-1 and TRBJ2-5. Germline values: CDR1 LGHDT, CDR2 YNNKEL (reference sequence). The CDR3 contains 14 residues. CDR3 region: CASSQGTGQETQYF.

V usage is TRBV7-9 and J usage is TRBJ2-1; TCRdb designates TRBD2, a call that cannot be tested without DNA. This CDR3 contains 13 residues. In germline, CDR1 is SEHNR, CDR2 FQNEAQ (reference sequence). CDR3 sequence: CASFSSPYNEQFF.

The rearrangement links TRBV2 to TRBJ2-2. Germline CDR1 reads SNHLY; CDR2 reads FYNNEI. The CDR3 loop spans 18 amino acids. Here the CDR3 reads CASLTTLTERANTGELFF.

The rearrangement links TRBV6-1 to TRBJ2-2; TCRdb calls TRBD1, which cannot be checked without DNA. CDR1 is MNHNS and CDR2 is SASEGT in the germline V gene. The CDR3 length is 15 residues. The CDR3 sequence: CASGAGRSNTGELFF.

The chain recombines TRBV5-6 with TRBJ2-3. The CDR3 is 12 amino acids. Germline V gene lookup returns CDR1 SGHDT and CDR2 YYEEEE. CDR3 sequence: CASSSGPDTQYF.

The chain recombines TRBV5-6 with TRBJ1-1; TCRdb picks TRBD1, but there is no DNA to check that call. This CDR3 is built from 13 residues. From germline, CDR1 is SGHDT and CDR2 YYEEEE. The CDR3 protein is CASTHVQGVGAFF.